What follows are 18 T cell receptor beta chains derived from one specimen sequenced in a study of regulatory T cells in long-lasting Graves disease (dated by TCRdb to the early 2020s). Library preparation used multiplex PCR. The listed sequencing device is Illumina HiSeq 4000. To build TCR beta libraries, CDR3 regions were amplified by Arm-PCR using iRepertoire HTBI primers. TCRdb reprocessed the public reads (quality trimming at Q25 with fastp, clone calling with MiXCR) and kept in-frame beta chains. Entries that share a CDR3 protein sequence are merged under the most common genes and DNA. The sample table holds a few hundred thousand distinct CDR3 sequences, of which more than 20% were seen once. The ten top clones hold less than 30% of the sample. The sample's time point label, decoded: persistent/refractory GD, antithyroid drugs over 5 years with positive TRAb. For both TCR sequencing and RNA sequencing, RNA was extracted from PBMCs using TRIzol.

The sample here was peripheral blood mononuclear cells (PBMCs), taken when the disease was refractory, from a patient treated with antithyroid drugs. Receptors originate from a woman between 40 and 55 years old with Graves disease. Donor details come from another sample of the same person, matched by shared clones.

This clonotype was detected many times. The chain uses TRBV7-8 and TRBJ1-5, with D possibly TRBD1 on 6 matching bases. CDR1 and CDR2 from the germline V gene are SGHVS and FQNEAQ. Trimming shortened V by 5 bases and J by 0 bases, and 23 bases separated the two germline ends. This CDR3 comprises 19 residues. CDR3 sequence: CASSPSDRFRESSNQPQHF. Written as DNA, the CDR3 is TGTGCCAGCAGCCCCTCCGACAGGTTCCGAGAAAGTAGCAATCAGCCCCAGCATTTT.

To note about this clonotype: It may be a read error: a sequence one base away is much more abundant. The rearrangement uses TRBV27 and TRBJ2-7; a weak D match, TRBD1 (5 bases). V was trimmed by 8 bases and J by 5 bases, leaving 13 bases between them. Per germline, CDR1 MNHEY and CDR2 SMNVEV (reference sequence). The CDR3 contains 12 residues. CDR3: CASGWAGNEQYF. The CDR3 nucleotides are TGTGCCAGCGGTTGGGCAGGGAACGAGCAGTACTTC.

Here the CDR3 reads CASSLAAGGANEQFF. CDR3 coding DNA: TGCGCCAGCAGCTTGGCAGCGGGAGGGGCCAATGAGCAGTTCTTC. The genes are TRBV5-1 and TRBJ2-1, with 10 bases fitting TRBD2. The junction had 3 bases not matched to a gene; V was cut back by 0 bases and J by 6 bases. Germline CDR1 SGHRS, CDR2 YFSETQ. The CDR3 has 15 amino acids. The full variable domain, rest sourced from reference TRBV5-1 and TRBJ2-1, is KAGVTQTPRYLIKTRGQQVTLSCSPISGHRSVSWYQQTPGQGLQFLFEYFSETQRNKGNFPGRFSGRQFSNSRSEMNVSTLELGDSALYLCASSLAAGGANEQFFGPGTRLTVL.

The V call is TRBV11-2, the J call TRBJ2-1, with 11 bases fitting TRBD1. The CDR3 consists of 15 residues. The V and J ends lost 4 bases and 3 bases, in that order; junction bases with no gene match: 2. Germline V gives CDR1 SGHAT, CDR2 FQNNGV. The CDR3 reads CASSSGTGGYNEQFF. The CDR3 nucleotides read TGTGCCAGCAGCTCGGGGACAGGGGGCTACAATGAGCAGTTCTTC.

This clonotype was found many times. The CDR3 loop is CASSEASGNTGELFF. The CDR3 DNA follows: TGTGCCAGCAGTGAAGCGTCCGGGAACACCGGGGAGCTGTTTTTT. The V and J genes are TRBV6-1 and TRBJ2-2, with D uncertain. This CDR3 is built from 15 residues. Germline V gives CDR1 MNHNS, CDR2 SASEGT. Trimming stripped 0 bases from V and 1 base from J, with 6 bases between.

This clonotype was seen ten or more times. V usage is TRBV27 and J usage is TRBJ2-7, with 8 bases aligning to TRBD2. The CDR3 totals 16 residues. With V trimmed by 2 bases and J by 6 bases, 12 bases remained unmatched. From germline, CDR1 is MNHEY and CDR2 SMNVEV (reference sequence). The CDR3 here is CASSLRGGHTSAEQYF. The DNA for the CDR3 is TGTGCCAGCAGTTTACGGGGGGGCCATACATCGGCCGAGCAGTACTTC.

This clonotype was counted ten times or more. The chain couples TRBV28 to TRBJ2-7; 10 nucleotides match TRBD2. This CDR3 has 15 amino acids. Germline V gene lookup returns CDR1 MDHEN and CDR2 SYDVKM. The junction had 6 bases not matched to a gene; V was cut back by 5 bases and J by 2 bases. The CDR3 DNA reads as TGTGCCAGCAGTCGAACCGGGACTAGCGCCTACGAGCAGTACTTC. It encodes CASSRTGTSAYEQYF.

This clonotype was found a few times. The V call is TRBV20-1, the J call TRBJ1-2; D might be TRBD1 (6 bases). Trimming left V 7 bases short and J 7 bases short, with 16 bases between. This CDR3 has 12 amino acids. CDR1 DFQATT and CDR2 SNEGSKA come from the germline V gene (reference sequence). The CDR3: CSVPGRGGGYTF. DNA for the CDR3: TGCAGTGTTCCAGGCAGGGGCGGTGGCTACACCTTC.

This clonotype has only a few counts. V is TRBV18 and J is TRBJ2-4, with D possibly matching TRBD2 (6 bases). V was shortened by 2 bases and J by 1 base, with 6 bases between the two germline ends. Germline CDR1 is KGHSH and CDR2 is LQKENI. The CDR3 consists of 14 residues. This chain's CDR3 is CASSPGGAKNIQYF. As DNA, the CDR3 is TGTGCCAGCTCACCAGGGGGGGCCAAAAACATTCAGTACTTC.

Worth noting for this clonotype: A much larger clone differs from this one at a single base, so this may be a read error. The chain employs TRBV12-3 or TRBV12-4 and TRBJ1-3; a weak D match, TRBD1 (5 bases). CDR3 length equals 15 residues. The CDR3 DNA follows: TGTGTCAGCAGTTTGCGACAGAACTCTGGAAACACCATATATTTT. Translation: CVSSLRQNSGNTIYF.

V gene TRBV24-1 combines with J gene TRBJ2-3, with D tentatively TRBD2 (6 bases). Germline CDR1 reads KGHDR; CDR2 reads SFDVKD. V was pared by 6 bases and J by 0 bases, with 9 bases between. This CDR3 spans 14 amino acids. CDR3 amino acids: CATSSLASTDTQYF. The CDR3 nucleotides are TGTGCCACCAGTAGTCTAGCGAGCACAGATACGCAGTATTTT.

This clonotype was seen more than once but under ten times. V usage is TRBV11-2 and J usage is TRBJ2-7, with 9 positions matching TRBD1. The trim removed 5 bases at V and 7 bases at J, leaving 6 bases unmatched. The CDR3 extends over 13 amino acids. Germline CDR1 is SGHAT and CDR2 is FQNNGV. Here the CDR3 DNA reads TGTGCCAGCAGCGCACAGGGGGCGGGGGAGCAGTACTTC. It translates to CASSAQGAGEQYF.

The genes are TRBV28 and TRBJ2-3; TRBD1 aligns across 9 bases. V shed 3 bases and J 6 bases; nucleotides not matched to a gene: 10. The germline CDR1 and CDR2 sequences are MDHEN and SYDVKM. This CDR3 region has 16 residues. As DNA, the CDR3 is TGTGCCAGCAGTTTGGCCGGGACAGGGTCTCCGGATACGCAGTATTTT. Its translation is CASSLAGTGSPDTQYF.

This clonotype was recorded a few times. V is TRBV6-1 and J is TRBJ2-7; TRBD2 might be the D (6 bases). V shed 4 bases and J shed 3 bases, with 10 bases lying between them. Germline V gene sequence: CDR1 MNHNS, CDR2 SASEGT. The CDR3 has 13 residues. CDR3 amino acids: CASSGTTSYEQYF. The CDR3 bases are TGTGCCAGCAGTGGGACGACTAGCTACGAGCAGTACTTC.

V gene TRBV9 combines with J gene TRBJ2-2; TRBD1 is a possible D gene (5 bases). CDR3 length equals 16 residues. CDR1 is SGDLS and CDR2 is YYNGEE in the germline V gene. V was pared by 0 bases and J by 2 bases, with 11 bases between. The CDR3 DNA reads TGTGCCAGCAGCGTAGACCTACGGACAAACACCGGGGAGCTGTTTTTT. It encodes CASSVDLRTNTGELFF. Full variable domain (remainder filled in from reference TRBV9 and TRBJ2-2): DSGVTQTPKHLITATGQRVTLRCSPRSGDLSVYWYQQSLDQGLQFLIQYYNGEERAKGNILERFSAQQFPDLHSELNLSSLELGDSALYFCASSVDLRTNTGELFFGEGSRLTVL.

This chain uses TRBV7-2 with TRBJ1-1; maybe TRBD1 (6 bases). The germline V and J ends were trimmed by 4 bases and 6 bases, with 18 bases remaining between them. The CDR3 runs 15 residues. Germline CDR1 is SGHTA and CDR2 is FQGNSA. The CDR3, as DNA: TGTGCCAGCAGCTCAGCCCGGACAGCGGCCTCTGAAGCTTTCTTT. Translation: CASSSARTAASEAFF.

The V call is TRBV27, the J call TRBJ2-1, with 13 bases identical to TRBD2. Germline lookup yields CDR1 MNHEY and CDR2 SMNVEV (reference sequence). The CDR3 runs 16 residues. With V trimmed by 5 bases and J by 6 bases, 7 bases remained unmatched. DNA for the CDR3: TGTGCCAGCAGTGGCGGACTAGCGGGAGCGGTCAATGAGCAGTTCTTC. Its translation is CASSGGLAGAVNEQFF.

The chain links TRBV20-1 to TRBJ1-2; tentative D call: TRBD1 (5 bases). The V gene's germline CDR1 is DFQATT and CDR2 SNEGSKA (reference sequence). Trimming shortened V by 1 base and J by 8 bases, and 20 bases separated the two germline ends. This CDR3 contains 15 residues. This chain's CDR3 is CSARVFGREVKGYTF. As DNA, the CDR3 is TGCAGTGCTAGAGTTTTCGGCAGGGAAGTGAAAGGCTACACCTTC.